This entry concerns a single T cell receptor (beta chain). Its target is unknown. Donors contributed one heparinised blood draw apiece, averaging about 116 mL. The sequenced template was cDNA made from the entire isolated RNA. Clones were sequenced by immunoSEQ multiplex PCR, and TCRdb holds only the in-frame ones, with some missing. This sample yields around 690,000 clones, of which around 12% are seen a single time; around 0.12% belongs to the top ten. The data are from a study of beta chain features in type 1 diabetes. Notes on the study in general: Individuals with type 1 diabetes displayed fewer insertions and more deletions at VDJ junctions. Among patients with Type 1 diabetes, TCRB CDR3s were moderately but significantly shorter in every one of the four CD4+ subsets.

The CDR3 sequence is 15 residues long. CDR1 is LGHNA and CDR2 is YSLEER in the germline V gene. Trimming left V 3 bases short and J 1 base short, with 9 bases between. The sequence was obtained from a man under 40 with type 1 diabetes. What was sequenced was naive CD4+ T cells from blood. J is TRBJ2-2 and V is TRBV4-3; weak D call: TRBD1 (6 bases). CDR3 in amino acids: CASSQRQENTGELFF. For the CDR3, the DNA is TGCGCCAGCAGCCAGAGACAGGAGAACACCGGGGAGCTGTTTTTT.